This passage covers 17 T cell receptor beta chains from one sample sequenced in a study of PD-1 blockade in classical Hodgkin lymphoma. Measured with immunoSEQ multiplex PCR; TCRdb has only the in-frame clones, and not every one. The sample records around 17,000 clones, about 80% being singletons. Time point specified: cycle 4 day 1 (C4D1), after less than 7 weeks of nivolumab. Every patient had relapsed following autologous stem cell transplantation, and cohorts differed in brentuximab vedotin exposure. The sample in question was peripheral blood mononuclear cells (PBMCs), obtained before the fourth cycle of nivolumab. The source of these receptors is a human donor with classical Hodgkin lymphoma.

CDR3 bases: TGTGCCAGTAGCCTACGGGGCGTAGGCACTGAAGCTTTCTTT. Protein sequence: CASSLRGVGTEAFF. The rearrangement joins TRBV19 to TRBJ1-1, with D possibly matching TRBD1 (5 bases). The length of the CDR3 is 14 residues. Deletions cut 6 bases from V and 4 bases from J, with 15 bases between. CDR1 is LNHDA, CDR2 SQIVND, per germline (reference sequence). Full variable domain (outside the CDR3, taken from reference TRBV19 and TRBJ1-1): DGGITQSPKYLFRKEGQNVTLSCEQNLNHDAMYWYRQDPGQGLRLIYYSQIVNDFQKGDIAEGYSVSREKKESFPLTVTSAQKNPTAFYLCASSLRGVGTEAFFGQGTRLTVV.

The CDR3 DNA reads TGTGCCAGCACAGGGGGGGGGACTGAAGCTTTCTTT. Encoded protein: CASTGGGTEAFF. The rearrangement links TRBV6-1 to TRBJ1-1; 7 bases map to TRBD1. CDR3 length equals 12 residues. The V and J ends lost 7 bases and 5 bases, in that order; junction bases with no gene match: 4. Germline CDR1 is MNHNS and CDR2 is SASEGT.

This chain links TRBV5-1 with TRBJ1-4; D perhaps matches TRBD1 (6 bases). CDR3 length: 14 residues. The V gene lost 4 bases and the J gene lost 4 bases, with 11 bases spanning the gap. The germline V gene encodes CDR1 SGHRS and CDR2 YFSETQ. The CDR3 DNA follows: TGCGCCAGCAGCGGGCAGGGGCTTAATGAAAAACTGTTTTTT. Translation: CASSGQGLNEKLFF.

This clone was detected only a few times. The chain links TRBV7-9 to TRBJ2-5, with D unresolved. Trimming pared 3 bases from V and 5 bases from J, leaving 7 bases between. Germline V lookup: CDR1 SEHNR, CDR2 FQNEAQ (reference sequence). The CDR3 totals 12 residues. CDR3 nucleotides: TGTGCCAGCAGCTTCAACGGGGAGACCCAGTACTTC. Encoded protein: CASSFNGETQYF.

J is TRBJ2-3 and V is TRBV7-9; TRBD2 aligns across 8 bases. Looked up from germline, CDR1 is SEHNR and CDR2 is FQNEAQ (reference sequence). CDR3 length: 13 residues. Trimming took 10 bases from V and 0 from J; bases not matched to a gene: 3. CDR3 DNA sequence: TGTGCCATAGCGGGATCTAGCACAGATACGCAGTATTTT. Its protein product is CAIAGSSTDTQYF.

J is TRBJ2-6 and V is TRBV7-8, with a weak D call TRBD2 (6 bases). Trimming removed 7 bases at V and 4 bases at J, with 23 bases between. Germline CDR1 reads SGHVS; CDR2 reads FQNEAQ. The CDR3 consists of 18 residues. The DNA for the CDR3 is TGTGCCAGCAATAAGTGGAGGGGAGGCACTAGGGGGGCCAACGTCCTGACTTTC. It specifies CASNKWRGGTRGANVLTF.

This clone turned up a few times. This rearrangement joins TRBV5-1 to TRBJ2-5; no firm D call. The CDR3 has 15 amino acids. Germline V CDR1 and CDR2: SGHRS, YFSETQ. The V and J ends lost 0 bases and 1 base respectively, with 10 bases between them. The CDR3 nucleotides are TGCGCCAGCAGCTTGGGAGGTTTGGTCCAAGAGACCCAGTACTTC. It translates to CASSLGGLVQETQYF.

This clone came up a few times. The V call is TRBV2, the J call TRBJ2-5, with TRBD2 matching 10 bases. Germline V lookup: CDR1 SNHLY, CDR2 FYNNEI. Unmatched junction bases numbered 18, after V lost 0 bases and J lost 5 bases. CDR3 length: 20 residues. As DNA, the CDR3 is TGTGCCAGCAGTGAAGCGCTATGGAGCGGGGGGGAACTTAGGGTGGAGACCCAGTACTTC. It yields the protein CASSEALWSGGELRVETQYF.

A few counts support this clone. The CDR3 here is CASRGGAGNTIYF. The CDR3 DNA is TGCGCCAGCAGAGGGGGAGCTGGAAACACCATATATTTT. The rearrangement uses TRBV5-1 and TRBJ1-3; possibly TRBD1 for D (6 bases). Germline V lookup: CDR1 SGHRS, CDR2 YFSETQ. V shed 5 bases and J shed 2 bases, with 8 bases lying between them. This CDR3 contains 13 residues.

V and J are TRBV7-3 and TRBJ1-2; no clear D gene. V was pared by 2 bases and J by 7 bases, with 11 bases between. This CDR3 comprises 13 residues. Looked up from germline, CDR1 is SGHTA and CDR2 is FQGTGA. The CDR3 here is CASSLGVESGYTF. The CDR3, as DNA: TGTGCCAGCAGCTTAGGTGTCGAGTCTGGCTACACCTTC.

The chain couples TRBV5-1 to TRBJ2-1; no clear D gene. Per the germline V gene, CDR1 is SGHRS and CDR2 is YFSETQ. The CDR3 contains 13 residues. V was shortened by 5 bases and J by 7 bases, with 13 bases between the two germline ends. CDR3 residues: CASSSQQQNEQFF. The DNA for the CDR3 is TGCGCCAGCAGTTCTCAACAACAGAATGAGCAGTTCTTC.

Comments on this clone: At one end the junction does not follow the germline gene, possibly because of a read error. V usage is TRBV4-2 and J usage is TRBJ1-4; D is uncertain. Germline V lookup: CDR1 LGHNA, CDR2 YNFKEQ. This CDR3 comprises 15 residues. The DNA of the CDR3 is TGTGTCAGCAGCCAAGTCGACGCAGATAATGAAAAACTGTTTTTT. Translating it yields CVSSQVDADNEKLFF.

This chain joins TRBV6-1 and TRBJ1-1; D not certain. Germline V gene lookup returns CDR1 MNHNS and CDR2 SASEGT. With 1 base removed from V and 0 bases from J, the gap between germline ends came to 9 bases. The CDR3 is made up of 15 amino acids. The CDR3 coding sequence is TGTGCCAGCAGTGAAGGAGGCTCCTTGAACACTGAAGCTTTCTTT. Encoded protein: CASSEGGSLNTEAFF.

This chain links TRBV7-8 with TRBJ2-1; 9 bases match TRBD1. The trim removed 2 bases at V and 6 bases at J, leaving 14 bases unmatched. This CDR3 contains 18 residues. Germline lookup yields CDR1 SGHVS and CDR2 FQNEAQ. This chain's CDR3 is CASSLSVSGQGGRNEQFF. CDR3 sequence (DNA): TGTGCCAGCAGCTTATCAGTTTCGGGACAGGGAGGGCGCAATGAGCAGTTCTTC.

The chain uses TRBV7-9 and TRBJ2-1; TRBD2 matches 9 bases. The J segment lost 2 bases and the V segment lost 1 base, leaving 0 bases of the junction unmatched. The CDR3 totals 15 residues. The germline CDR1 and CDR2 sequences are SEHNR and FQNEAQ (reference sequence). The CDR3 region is CASSLERGAYNEQFF. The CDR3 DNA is TGTGCCAGCAGCTTAGAGCGGGGGGCCTACAATGAGCAGTTCTTC.

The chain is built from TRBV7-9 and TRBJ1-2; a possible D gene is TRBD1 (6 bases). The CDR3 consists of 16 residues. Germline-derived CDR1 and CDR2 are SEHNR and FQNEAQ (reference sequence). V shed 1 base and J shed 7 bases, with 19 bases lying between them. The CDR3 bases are TGTGCCAGCAGCTTAGACGCCGGCAGGGGTAGGAGTGGCTACACCTTC. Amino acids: CASSLDAGRGRSGYTF.

CDR3: CASSLIGNTEAFF. The CDR3 DNA reads TGTGCCAGCAGCTTAATTGGTAACACTGAAGCTTTCTTT. The rearrangement joins TRBV11-3 to TRBJ1-1, with D unresolved. The V end lost 2 bases, the J end lost 2 bases, and 6 bases lay between the germline ends. The length of the CDR3 is 13 residues. Germline CDR1 and CDR2: SGHNT and YENEEA.